The 7 T cell receptor beta chains below were found in one sample sequenced in a study of identical twins. TCRdb analysed the 5' RACE reads with MiXCR anew, one entry per CDR3 protein. The top ten hold roughly 0.56% of the sample, which has around 450,000 distinct CDR3 sequences, 12% to 15% seen once. These data were also filed under a second study, of yellow fever vaccine responses in identical twins.

Sequenced: CD4+ T cells sorted from blood. All receptors come from a woman aged 18-29 years in good health.

The V and J genes are TRBV4-2 and TRBJ2-3; 8 nucleotides line up with TRBD2. CDR1 is LGHNA and CDR2 is YNFKEQ in the germline V gene. The CDR3 runs to 15 residues. V dropped 4 bases and J dropped 5; count of bases not matched to a gene: 8. The CDR3 DNA reads TGTGCCAGCAGCCCCGGGACTAGAGCTGAAGATACGCAGTATTTT. Amino acids: CASSPGTRAEDTQYF.

This clonotype has just a few counts. This chain joins TRBV15 and TRBJ2-5; 7 bases match TRBD1. Germline V gives CDR1 LNHNV, CDR2 YYDKDF (reference sequence). This CDR3 contains 15 residues. After removal of 5 bases from V and 0 bases from J, the junction contained 6 bases not matched to a gene. The CDR3 is CATSRYGTDQETQYF. CDR3 coding DNA: TGTGCCACCAGCCGGTACGGGACAGACCAAGAGACCCAGTACTTC. The whole variable domain, filled in from reference TRBV15 and TRBJ2-5, reads DAMVIQNPRYQVTQFGKPVTLSCSQTLNHNVMYWYQQKSSQAPKLLFHYYDKDFNNEADTPDNFQSRRPNTSFCFLDIRSPGLGDTAMYLCATSRYGTDQETQYFGPGTRLLVL.

The rearrangement joins TRBV6-5 to TRBJ2-7; D might be TRBD1 (5 bases). This CDR3 is built from 14 residues. Trimming removed 4 bases from V and 3 bases from J, with 13 bases in between. Germline V lookup: CDR1 MNHEY, CDR2 SVGAGI. DNA of the CDR3: TGTGCCAGCAGTTCCCAGGGTCCATTCTACGAGCAGTACTTC. This codes for CASSSQGPFYEQYF.

V and J are TRBV28 and TRBJ2-7; 7 positions match TRBD1. J was trimmed by 9 bases and V by 4 bases; bases with no gene match: 3. The CDR3 is 11 amino acids. Germline V gene lookup returns CDR1 MDHEN and CDR2 SYDVKM. In DNA, the CDR3 is TGTGCCAGCAGTTCCGACAGGGTGCAGTACTTC. Translating gives CASSSDRVQYF.

The DNA of the CDR3 is TGTGCCATCAGGAACAGGGACTTAGGGAACACTGAAGCTTTCTTT. It yields the protein CAIRNRDLGNTEAFF. The gene calls are TRBV10-3 and TRBJ1-1; D is perhaps TRBD1 (6 bases). V lost 6 bases, J lost 1 base, and 15 bases lay in between. The CDR3 spans 15 residues. Germline V lookup: CDR1 ENHRY, CDR2 SYGVKD.

A few counts support this clonotype. The rearrangement links TRBV7-9 to TRBJ2-7; D may match TRBD1 or TRBD2 (5 bases each). The CDR3 totals 13 residues. Germline assignment: CDR1 SEHNR and CDR2 FQNEAQ (reference sequence). V lost 1 base and J lost 5, with 9 bases in between. The DNA of the CDR3 is TGTGCCAGCAGCTTAGGGGGGATCGACGAGCAGTACTTC. Translating it yields CASSLGGIDEQYF. Looking up the rest from reference TRBV7-9 and TRBJ2-7 gives the full variable domain: DTGVSQNPRHKITKRGQNVTFRCDPISEHNRLYWYRQTLGQGPEFLTYFQNEAQLEKSRLLSDRFSAERPKGSFSTLEIQRTEQGDSAMYLCASSLGGIDEQYFGPGTRLTVT.

The chain carries TRBV6-2 or TRBV6-3 and TRBJ1-5, with 8 bases that match TRBD1. The germline V gene has CDR1 MNHEY and CDR2 SVGEGT. The CDR3 loop spans 18 amino acids. V lost 5 bases to trimming and J lost 1 base; unmatched junction nucleotides: 13. The CDR3 sequence: CASSRLITGGRSNQPQHF. DNA for the CDR3: TGTGCCAGCAGTCGATTAATAACAGGGGGAAGAAGCAATCAGCCCCAGCATTTT.